What follows describes a single T cell receptor (beta chain). Which antigen it targets is not known. Base qualities were left out, and no much larger clone turns up one base away. The time point label corresponds to: proximal margin of the surgical specimen (macroscopically non-inflamed). Eligible patients were adults with ileal or ileocolonic Crohn's disease who had an indication for ileocolonic resection. Before DNA extraction, whole ileal mucosal biopsies were kept frozen at -80 degrees C. Genomic DNA was extracted from frozen whole biopsies with a TRizol-based method and quantified on a NanoDrop 2000 spectrophotometer. The data were taken from a study of T cell repertoires in ileal Crohn's disease (dated by TCRdb to the late 2010s). Looking at the study overall: The median duration of disease was approximately 8.3 years, and at the time of surgery around 32% of patients were active smokers. Every patient underwent surgery because of a complication, which was stricturing disease in roughly 60% and penetrating disease in around 39%. Roughly half of the patients were given postoperative therapy, with about a dozen receiving thiopurines and over 15 receiving anti-TNF agents. Biopsies taken from the proximal margin of the surgical specimen made up the MI samples. For commercial TCRB immunosequencing, around 500 nanograms of biopsy DNA were submitted for each sample. The TCR repertoire was analysed in about 50 patients with Crohn's disease drawn from a prospective multicentre cohort. The study ran alongside a multicentre cohort designed to identify predictors of early endoscopic recurrence after ileocolonic resection. Endoscopic postoperative recurrence was defined as a Rutgeerts score above i0. The study sequenced about 150 mucosal samples from some 62 patients, taken at several locations on the surgical specimen and at postoperative endoscopy. The paper's findings and limits, for the study overall: Mucosal CD4 and CD8 T cells were sorted and sequenced only in a subgroup of patients, the size of which was not stated. Endoscopic recurrence was found to be associated with higher high-frequency clone percentages at surgery, and recurrence was observed in all patients with clonality above 26.8% (18/57). Sorted CD8 T cells carried more high-frequency clones than CD4 T cells, suggesting mucosal expansions were mainly CD8. Patients who were active smokers at surgery had a significantly higher proportion of clonal expansions than non-smokers (roughly 24% vs 19%, p=0.02).

The library was made by the immunoSEQ multiplex PCR assay. CDR3 regions were amplified from genomic DNA by Adaptive Biotechnology using a two-step, amplification bias-controlled multiplex PCR. Primers covering every V and J gene segment were used in the first PCR, while barcodes and Illumina adapters were added in the second PCR. CDR3 libraries were sequenced using an Illumina instrument. The authors' analysis ran thus. Vendor-provided pipelines were combined with custom analysis of raw data in R/Bioconductor under R version 3.3.0. Clonality, ranging from 0 to 1, was calculated as the inverse of the normalised Shannon entropy of all productive clones. High-frequency clones were defined as the share of the repertoire taken up by the top 100 clones, keeping only clones that passed a 95% confidence test. The Simpson index measured repertoire diversity, and the Morisita-Horn index measured overlap between samples. The immuneACCESS repertoire file appears here via TCRdb, limited to in-frame rearrangements. These files lack a portion of the clones; in checked studies, under half of the deficit traces to unresolved V genes, and the cause of the others is not known. Clone size and V and J calls were adopted from that table, with D and trimming inferred from the DNA. The sample includes 5,500 to 9,000 clones, with about three quarters observed a single time. Together, the top ten hold roughly 45% of the sample.

Deletion took 2 bases off V and 5 bases off J, with a span of 15 bases between the germline ends. From the cysteine up to the phenylalanine, the CDR3 has a length of 14 residues. The CDR3 DNA has 42 bases and is translated from base 1. CDR1 and CDR2 (GTSNPN, SVGIG) derive from the germline V gene (reference sequence). The V and J genes are TRBV30 and TRBJ1-2; TRBD1 is perhaps the D gene, given 5 matching bases. Sequencing was carried out using ileal tissue. This sequence was found in an adult with Crohn's disease. In nucleotide form, the sequence is TGTGCCTGGAGTTATTCACAGTGGGGGTATGGCTACACCTTC. It translates to CAWSYSQWGYGYTF.